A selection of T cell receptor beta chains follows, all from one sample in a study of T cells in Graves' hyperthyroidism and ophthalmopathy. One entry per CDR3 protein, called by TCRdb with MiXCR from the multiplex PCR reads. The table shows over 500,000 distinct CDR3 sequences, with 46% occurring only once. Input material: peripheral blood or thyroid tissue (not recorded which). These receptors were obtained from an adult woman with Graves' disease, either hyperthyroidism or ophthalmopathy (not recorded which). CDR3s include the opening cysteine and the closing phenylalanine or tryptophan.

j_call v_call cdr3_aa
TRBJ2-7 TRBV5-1 CASSLGPSGSIEEQYF
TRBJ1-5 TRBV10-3 CAISVQGEDQPQHF
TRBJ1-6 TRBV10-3 CAIRGGQGAYNSPLHF
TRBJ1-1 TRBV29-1 CSVASDPFTEAFF
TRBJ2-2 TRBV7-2 CASRPTGVTGELFF
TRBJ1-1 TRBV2 CASKREQLNTEAFF
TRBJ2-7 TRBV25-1 CASRKREGLNEQYF
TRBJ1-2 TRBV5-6 CASSLNRFDGYTF
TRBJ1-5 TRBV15 CATSRVLYSNQPQHF
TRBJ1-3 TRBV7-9 CASRTGGAGSGNTIYF
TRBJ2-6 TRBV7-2 CASSLVQGSQSGANVLTF
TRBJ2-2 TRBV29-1 CSGKDPTGELFF
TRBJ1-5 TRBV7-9 CASSLTGDPQHF
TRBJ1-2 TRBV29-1 CSVADYGYTF
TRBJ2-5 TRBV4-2 CASSQGGAGRGETQYF
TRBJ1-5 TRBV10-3 CASSPRGASNQPQHF
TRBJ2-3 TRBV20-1 CSARVGSGGTDTQYF
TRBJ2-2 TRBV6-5 CASTLLPYPNTGELFF
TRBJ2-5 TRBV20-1 CSAKPGGETQYF
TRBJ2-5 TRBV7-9 CASSLALAGTHYF
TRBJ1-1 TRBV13 CASSTFGGFGANTEAFF
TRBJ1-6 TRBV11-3 CASNRQGGSPLHF
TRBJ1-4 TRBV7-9 CAWSRGGSSKLFF
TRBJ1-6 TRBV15 CATSSTWDRRNSPLHF
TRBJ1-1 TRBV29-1 CSVSKVLNTEAFF
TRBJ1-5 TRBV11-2 CASSLTRNQPQHF
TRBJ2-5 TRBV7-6 CASSPRLAGMSIETQYF
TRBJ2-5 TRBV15 CATSSGQGQETQYF
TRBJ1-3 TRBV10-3 CATRREKNTIYF
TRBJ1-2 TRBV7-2 CASSIRDPEEGYTF
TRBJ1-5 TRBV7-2 CASSQEVDQPQHF
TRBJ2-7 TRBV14 CASSPSGTLGEQYF
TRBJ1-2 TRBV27 CASSTGGAAYGYTF
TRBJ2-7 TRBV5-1 CASSGNDYEQYF
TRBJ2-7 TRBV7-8 CASSLAYETLSYEQYF
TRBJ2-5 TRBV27 CASSPQDSLQETQYF
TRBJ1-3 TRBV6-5 CASSYGATGNTIYF
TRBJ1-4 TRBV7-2 CASSLGGVPEKLFF
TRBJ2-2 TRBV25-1 CASSGWDRGTGELFF
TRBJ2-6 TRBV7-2 CASSPEGGGANVLTF